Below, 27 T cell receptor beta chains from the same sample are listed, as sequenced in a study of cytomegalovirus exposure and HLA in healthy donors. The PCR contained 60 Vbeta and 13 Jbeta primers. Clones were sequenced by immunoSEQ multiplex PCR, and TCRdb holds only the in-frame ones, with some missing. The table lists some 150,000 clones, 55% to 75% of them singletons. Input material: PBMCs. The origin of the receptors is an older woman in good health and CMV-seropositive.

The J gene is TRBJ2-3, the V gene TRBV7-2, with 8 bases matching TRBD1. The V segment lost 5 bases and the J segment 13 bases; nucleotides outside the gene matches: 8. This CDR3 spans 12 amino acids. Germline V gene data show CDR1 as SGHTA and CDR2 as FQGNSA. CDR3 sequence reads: CASSTRTGPKYF. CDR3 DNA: TGTGCCAGCAGCACCCGGACAGGGCCAAAGTATTTT.

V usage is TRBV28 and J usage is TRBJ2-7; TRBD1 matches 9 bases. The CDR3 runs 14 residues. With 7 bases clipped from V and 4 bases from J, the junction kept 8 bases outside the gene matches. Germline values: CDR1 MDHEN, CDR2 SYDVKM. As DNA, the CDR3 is TGTGCCAGCACAGTTACAGGGGGCGGGTACGAGCAGTACTTC. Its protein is CASTVTGGGYEQYF.

The CDR3 DNA sequence: TGTGCCAGCAGCGTAGAACTAGCGGCCGATACGCAGTATTTT. Residues: CASSVELAADTQYF. The chain employs TRBV9 and TRBJ2-3, with 8 bases lining up with TRBD2. From germline, CDR1 is SGDLS and CDR2 YYNGEE. J gave up 6 bases and V 0 bases, and 3 bases lay outside the gene matches. The CDR3 covers 14 residues.

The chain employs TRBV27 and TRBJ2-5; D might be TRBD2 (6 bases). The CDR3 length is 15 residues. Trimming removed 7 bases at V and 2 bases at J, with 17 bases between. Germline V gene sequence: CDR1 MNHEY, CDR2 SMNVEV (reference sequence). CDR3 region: CASKAGQSKQETQYF. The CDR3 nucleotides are TGTGCCAGCAAGGCGGGGCAGTCAAAACAAGAGACCCAGTACTTC.

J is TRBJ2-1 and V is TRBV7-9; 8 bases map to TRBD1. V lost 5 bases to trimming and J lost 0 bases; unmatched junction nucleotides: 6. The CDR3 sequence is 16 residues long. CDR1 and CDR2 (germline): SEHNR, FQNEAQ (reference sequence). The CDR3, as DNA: TGTGCCAGCAGCATAGGACAGGGCAGCTCCTACAATGAGCAGTTCTTC. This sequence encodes CASSIGQGSSYNEQFF.

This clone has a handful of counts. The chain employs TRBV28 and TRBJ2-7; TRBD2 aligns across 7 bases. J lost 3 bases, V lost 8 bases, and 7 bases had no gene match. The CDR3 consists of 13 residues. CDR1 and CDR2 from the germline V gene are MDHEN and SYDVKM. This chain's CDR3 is CASQPGGIYEQYF. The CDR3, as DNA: TGTGCCAGCCAGCCCGGGGGGATCTACGAGCAGTACTTC.

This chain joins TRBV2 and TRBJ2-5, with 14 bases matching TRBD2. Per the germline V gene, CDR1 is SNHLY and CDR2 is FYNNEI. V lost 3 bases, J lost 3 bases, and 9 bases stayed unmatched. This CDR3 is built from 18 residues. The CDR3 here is CASSEVPKTSGGEETQYF. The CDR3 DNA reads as TGTGCCAGCAGTGAGGTCCCAAAGACTAGCGGGGGGGAAGAGACCCAGTACTTC. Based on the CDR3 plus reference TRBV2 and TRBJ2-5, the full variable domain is EPEVTQTPSHQVTQMGQEVILRCVPISNHLYFYWYRQILGQKVEFLVSFYNNEISEKSEIFDDQFSVERPDGSNFTLKIRSTKLEDSAMYFCASSEVPKTSGGEETQYFGPGTRLLVL.

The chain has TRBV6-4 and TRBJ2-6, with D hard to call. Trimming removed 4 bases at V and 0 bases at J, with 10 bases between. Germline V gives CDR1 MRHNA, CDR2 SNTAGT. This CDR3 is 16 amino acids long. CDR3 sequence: CASSVGLSSGANVLTF. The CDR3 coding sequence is TGTGCCAGCAGTGTGGGCCTTTCCTCTGGGGCCAACGTCCTGACTTTC.

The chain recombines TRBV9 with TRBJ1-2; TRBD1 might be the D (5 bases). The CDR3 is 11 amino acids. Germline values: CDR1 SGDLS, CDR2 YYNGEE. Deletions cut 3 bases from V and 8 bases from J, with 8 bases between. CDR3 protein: CASSGRGGYTF. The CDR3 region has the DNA TGTGCCAGCAGCGGTCGGGGGGGCTACACCTTC.

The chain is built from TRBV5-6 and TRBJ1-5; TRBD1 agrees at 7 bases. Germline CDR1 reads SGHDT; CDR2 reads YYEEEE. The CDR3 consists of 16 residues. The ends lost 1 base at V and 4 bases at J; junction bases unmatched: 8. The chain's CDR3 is CASSLWRDRKNQPQHF. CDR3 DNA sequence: TGTGCCAGCAGCTTGTGGAGGGACAGAAAAAATCAGCCCCAGCATTTT.

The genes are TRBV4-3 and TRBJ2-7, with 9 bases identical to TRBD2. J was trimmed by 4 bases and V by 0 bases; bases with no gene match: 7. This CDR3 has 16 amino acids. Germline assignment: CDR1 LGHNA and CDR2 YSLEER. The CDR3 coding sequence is TGCGCCAGCAGCCAAGAGAGGCTAGCGGGGAATTACGAGCAGTACTTC. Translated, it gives CASSQERLAGNYEQYF.

The CDR3 loop is CASSLGPGLAGESYEQYF. The CDR3 DNA reads as TGTGCCAGCAGCCTAGGGCCCGGACTAGCGGGAGAGTCCTACGAGCAGTACTTC. The chain couples TRBV7-2 to TRBJ2-7; 13 positions match TRBD2. The CDR3 is 18 residues long. Looked up from germline, CDR1 is SGHTA and CDR2 is FQGNSA. Unmatched junction bases numbered 11, after V lost 5 bases and J lost 1 base. The variable domain in full, with the rest retrieved from reference TRBV7-2 and TRBJ2-7, is GAGVSQSPSNKVTEKGKDVELRCDPISGHTALYWYRQSLGQGLEFLIYFQGNSAPDKSGLPSDRFSAERTGGSVSTLTIQRTQQEDSAVYLCASSLGPGLAGESYEQYFGPGTRLTVT.

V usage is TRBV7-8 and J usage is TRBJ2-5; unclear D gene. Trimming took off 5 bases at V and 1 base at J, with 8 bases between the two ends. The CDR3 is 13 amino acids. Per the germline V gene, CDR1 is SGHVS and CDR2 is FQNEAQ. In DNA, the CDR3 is TGTGCCAGCAGCCAGCGCATCCAAGAGACCCAGTACTTC. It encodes CASSQRIQETQYF.

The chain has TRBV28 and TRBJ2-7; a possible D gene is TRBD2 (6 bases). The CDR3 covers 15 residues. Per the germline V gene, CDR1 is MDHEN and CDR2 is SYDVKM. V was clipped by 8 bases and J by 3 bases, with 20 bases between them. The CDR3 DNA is TGTGCCAGCTACCCCGAGACTAGTACACACTACGAGCAGTACTTC. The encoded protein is CASYPETSTHYEQYF.

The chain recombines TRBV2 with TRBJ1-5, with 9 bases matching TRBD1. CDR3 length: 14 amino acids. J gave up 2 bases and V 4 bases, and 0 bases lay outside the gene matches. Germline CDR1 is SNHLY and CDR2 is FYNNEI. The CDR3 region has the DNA TGTGCCAGCAGTGGGACAGGGGGCAATCAGCCCCAGCATTTT. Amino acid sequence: CASSGTGGNQPQHF.

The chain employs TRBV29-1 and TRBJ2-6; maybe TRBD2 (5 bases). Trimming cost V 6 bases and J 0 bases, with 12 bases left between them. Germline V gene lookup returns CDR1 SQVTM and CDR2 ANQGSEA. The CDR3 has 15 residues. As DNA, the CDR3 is TGCAGCGTCGCGCCTGGAGGCTCTGGGGCCAACGTCCTGACTTTC. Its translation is CSVAPGGSGANVLTF.

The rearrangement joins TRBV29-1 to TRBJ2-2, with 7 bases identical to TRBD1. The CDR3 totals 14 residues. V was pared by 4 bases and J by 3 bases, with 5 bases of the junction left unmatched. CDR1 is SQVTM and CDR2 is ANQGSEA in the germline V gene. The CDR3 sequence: CSVGPGQYTGELFF. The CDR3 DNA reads TGCAGCGTTGGACCGGGACAGTACACCGGGGAGCTGTTTTTT.

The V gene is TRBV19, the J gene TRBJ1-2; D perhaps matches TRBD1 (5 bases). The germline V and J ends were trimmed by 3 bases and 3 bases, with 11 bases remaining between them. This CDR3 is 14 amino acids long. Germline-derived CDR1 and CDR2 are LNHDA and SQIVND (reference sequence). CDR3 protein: CASSIAGVDYGYTF. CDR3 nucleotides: TGTGCCAGTAGTATCGCGGGGGTTGACTATGGCTACACCTTC.

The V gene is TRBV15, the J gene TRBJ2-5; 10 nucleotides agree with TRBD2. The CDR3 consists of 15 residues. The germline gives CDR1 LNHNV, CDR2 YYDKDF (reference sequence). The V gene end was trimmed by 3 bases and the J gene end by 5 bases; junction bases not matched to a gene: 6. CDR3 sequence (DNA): TGTGCCACCAGCAGGGGGACTAGCGTAGGGGAGACCCAGTACTTC. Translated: CATSRGTSVGETQYF. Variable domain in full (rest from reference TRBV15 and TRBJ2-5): DAMVIQNPRYQVTQFGKPVTLSCSQTLNHNVMYWYQQKSSQAPKLLFHYYDKDFNNEADTPDNFQSRRPNTSFCFLDIRSPGLGDTAMYLCATSRGTSVGETQYFGPGTRLLVL.

CDR3 sequence: CASSLAWDRNLEQFF. The CDR3 nucleotides read TGTGCCAGCAGCTTAGCCTGGGACAGGAACCTTGAGCAGTTCTTC. The chain employs TRBV7-9 and TRBJ2-1; 8 bases agree with TRBD1. The CDR3 spans 15 residues. The V gene's germline CDR1 is SEHNR and CDR2 FQNEAQ (reference sequence). Trimming took 0 bases from V and 9 from J; bases not matched to a gene: 7.

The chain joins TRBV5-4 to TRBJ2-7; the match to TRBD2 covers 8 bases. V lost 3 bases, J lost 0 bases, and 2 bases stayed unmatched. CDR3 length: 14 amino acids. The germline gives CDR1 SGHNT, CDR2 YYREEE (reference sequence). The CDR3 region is CASSSGGPSYEQYF. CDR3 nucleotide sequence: TGTGCCAGCAGCTCGGGGGGGCCCTCCTACGAGCAGTACTTC.

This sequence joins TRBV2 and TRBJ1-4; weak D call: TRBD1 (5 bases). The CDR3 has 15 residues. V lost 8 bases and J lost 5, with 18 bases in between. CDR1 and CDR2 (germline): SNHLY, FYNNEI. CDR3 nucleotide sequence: TGTGCCAGCCACATCGGAGGGGTGGGGAATGAAAAACTGTTTTTT. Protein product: CASHIGGVGNEKLFF.

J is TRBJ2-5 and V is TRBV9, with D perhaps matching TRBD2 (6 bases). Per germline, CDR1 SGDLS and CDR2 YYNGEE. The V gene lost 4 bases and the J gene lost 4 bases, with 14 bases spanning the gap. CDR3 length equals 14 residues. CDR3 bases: TGTGCCAGCAGCCGATCCCCCGGGGGAGAGACCCAGTACTTC. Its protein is CASSRSPGGETQYF.

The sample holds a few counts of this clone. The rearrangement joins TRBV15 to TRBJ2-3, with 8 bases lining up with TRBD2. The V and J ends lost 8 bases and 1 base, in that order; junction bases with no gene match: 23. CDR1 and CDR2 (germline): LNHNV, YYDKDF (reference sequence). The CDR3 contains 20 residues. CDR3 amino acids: CATSVLMVQREFYRTDTQYF. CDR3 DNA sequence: TGTGCCACCTCGGTCCTAATGGTCCAGCGGGAGTTCTACCGCACAGATACGCAGTATTTT.

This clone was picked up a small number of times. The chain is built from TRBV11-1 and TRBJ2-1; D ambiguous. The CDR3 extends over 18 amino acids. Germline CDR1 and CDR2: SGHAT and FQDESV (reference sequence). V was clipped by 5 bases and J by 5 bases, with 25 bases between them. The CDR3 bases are TGTGCCAGCAGCCGCCAAACTTATGTTGGAATAGGAGACAATGAGCAGTTCTTC. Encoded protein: CASSRQTYVGIGDNEQFF.

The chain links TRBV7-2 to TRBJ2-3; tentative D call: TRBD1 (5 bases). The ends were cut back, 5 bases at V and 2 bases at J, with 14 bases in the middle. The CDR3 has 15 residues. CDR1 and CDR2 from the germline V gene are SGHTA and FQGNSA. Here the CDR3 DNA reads TGTGCCAGCAGCACCAGGACACCCCCCACAGATACGCAGTATTTT. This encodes CASSTRTPPTDTQYF.

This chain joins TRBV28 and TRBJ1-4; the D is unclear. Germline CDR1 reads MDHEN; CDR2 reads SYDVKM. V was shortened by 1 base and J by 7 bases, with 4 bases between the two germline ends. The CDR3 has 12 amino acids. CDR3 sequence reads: CASSLYREKLFF. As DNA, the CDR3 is TGTGCCAGCAGTTTATATCGTGAAAAACTGTTTTTT.